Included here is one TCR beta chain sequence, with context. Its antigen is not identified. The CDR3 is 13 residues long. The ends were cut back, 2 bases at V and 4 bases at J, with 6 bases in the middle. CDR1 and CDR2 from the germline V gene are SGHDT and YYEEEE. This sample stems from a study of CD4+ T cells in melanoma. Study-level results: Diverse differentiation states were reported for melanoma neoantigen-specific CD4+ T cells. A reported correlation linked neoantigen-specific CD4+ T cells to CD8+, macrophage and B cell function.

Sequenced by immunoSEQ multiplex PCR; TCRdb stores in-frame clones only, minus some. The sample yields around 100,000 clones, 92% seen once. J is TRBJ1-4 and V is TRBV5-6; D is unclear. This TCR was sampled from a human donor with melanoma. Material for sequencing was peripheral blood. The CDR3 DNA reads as TGTGCCAGCAGCTTTTACTTTAATGAAAAACTGTTTTTT. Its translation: CASSFYFNEKLFF. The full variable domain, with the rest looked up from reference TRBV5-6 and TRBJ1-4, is DAGVTQSPTHLIKTRGQQVTLRCSPKSGHDTVSWYQQALGQGPQFIFQYYEEEERQRGNFPDRFSGHQFPNYSSELNVNALLLGDSALYLCASSFYFNEKLFFGSGTQLSVL.